The 10 T cell receptor beta chains listed next were all sequenced from one sample in a study of CD8+ T cells in alopecia areata. Extraction and reverse transcription of RNA yielded cDNA as the sequencing template. Data came from immunoSEQ multiplex PCR; TCRdb stores just in-frame clones and leaves some out. Of about 140,000 clones listed, around four fifths are singletons. The treatment is: oral pan-JAK inhibitor, 5-10 mg twice daily. Sequencing used CD8+ T cells sorted from blood, obtained at week 4, from a patient treated with tofacitinib. These receptor sequences come from a human donor with alopecia areata.

The rearrangement uses TRBV10-2 and TRBJ2-1; the match to TRBD1 covers 9 bases. J was trimmed by 0 bases and V by 3 bases; bases with no gene match: 3. The CDR3 loop spans 16 amino acids. CDR1 and CDR2 (germline): WSHSY, SAAADI. In DNA, the CDR3 is TGCGCCAGCAGTGACCCGACAGGGGGCTCCTACAATGAGCAGTTCTTC. This gives the protein CASSDPTGGSYNEQFF.

The chain recombines TRBV10-3 with TRBJ2-3; 7 nucleotides align to TRBD1. Germline values: CDR1 ENHRY, CDR2 SYGVKD. The CDR3 is made up of 16 amino acids. V lost 6 bases and J lost 5; bases outside the gene matches: 14. CDR3 in DNA: TGTGCCATCAGCGGACTGACAGGGTATGAAAAAGATACGCAGTATTTT. Its protein is CAISGLTGYEKDTQYF.

The chain uses TRBV11-2 and TRBJ2-2, with TRBD1 as a possible D gene (6 bases). The CDR3 length is 18 residues. Germline V gene lookup returns CDR1 SGHAT and CDR2 FQNNGV. V lost 4 bases to trimming and J lost 4 bases, with 22 bases between them. The CDR3 is CASSSFPGQSSTTGELFF. CDR3 sequence (DNA): TGTGCCAGCAGCTCGTTCCCGGGACAATCTTCGACCACCGGGGAGCTGTTTTTT.

The chain employs TRBV6-5 and TRBJ2-1; 8 nucleotides match TRBD2. J gave up 4 bases and V 3 bases, and 5 bases lay outside the gene matches. The CDR3 is made up of 15 amino acids. Looked up from germline, CDR1 is MNHEY and CDR2 is SVGAGI. CDR3: CASSYAGGQYNEQFF. In DNA form, the CDR3 reads TGTGCCAGCAGTTATGCGGGGGGCCAGTACAATGAGCAGTTCTTC.

This clone has more than one count but fewer than ten. The chain couples TRBV15 to TRBJ1-1; 7 bases agree with TRBD1. Germline loops: CDR1 LNHNV, CDR2 YYDKDF (reference sequence). With V trimmed by 4 bases and J by 1 base, 0 bases remained unmatched. CDR3 size: 13 residues. CDR3 amino acids: CATSKGANTEAFF. The DNA of the CDR3 is TGTGCCACCAGCAAGGGGGCGAACACTGAAGCTTTCTTT. Using reference TRBV15 and TRBJ1-1 for the parts outside the CDR3, the full variable domain is DAMVIQNPRYQVTQFGKPVTLSCSQTLNHNVMYWYQQKSSQAPKLLFHYYDKDFNNEADTPDNFQSRRPNTSFCFLDIRSPGLGDTAMYLCATSKGANTEAFFGQGTRLTVV.

The chain carries TRBV27 and TRBJ1-5; D call uncertain. Germline CDR1 and CDR2: MNHEY and SMNVEV (reference sequence). With 3 bases removed from V and 8 bases from J, the gap between germline ends came to 14 bases. The CDR3 has 14 residues. The CDR3 is CASSFGVPGEPQHF. The CDR3, as DNA: TGTGCCAGCAGTTTTGGGGTCCCTGGGGAGCCCCAGCATTTT.

This clone was found once. This sequence joins TRBV7-9 and TRBJ2-1, with 13 bases lining up with TRBD2. The CDR3 is 17 residues long. Losses at the gene ends were 4 bases for V and 1 base for J; bases not matched to a gene: 4. Germline CDR1 is SEHNR and CDR2 is FQNEAQ (reference sequence). DNA for the CDR3: TGTGCCAGCAGCTCCCGGACTAGCGGGGGTTCCTACAATGAGCAGTTCTTC. Residues: CASSSRTSGGSYNEQFF.

V is TRBV27 and J is TRBJ2-5, with D possibly TRBD2 on 5 matching bases. Trimming removed 8 bases at V and 2 bases at J, with 12 bases between. Per the germline V gene, CDR1 is MNHEY and CDR2 is SMNVEV (reference sequence). The CDR3 runs to 13 residues. CDR3 bases: TGTGCCAGCGGGCTAGCCCCGCAAGAGACCCAGTACTTC. Protein product: CASGLAPQETQYF.

The rearrangement uses TRBV7-6 and TRBJ2-5, with a weak D call TRBD1 (5 bases). This CDR3 spans 15 amino acids. Trimming took off 6 bases at V and 5 bases at J, with 19 bases between the two ends. CDR1 is SGHVS, CDR2 FNYEAQ, per germline. DNA of the CDR3: TGTGCCAGCAGTCATGGCCTCGACAGTAGCGAGACCCAGTACTTC. Translating gives CASSHGLDSSETQYF.

Here the CDR3 reads CASSDVSTSTDTQYF. CDR3 DNA sequence: TGTGCCAGCAGTGATGTCAGCACTAGCACAGATACGCAGTATTTT. This chain joins TRBV2 and TRBJ2-3, with D unresolved. CDR3 length: 15 amino acids. The V and J ends lost 3 bases and 0 bases respectively, with 10 bases between them. The germline gives CDR1 SNHLY, CDR2 FYNNEI. The full variable domain, with the rest looked up from reference TRBV2 and TRBJ2-3, is EPEVTQTPSHQVTQMGQEVILRCVPISNHLYFYWYRQILGQKVEFLVSFYNNEISEKSEIFDDQFSVERPDGSNFTLKIRSTKLEDSAMYFCASSDVSTSTDTQYFGPGTRLTVL.